These T cell receptor beta chains were read from a single sample in a study of cytomegalovirus exposure and HLA in healthy donors. Some clones are missing from TCRdb's copy, which holds only in-frame ones; the method was immunoSEQ multiplex PCR. Among 200,000 or so clones listed, roughly 84% were seen once. The sample comprised PBMCs. The receptors were sampled from a human donor in good health. The CDR3 runs from the conserved cysteine through the conserved F or W. D genes are given only for firm matches.

j_call d_call v_call cdr3_aa
TRBJ2-2 TRBD2 TRBV6-6 CASSTREGLAGELFF
TRBJ2-7 NA TRBV7-9 CASSLGDTPYEQYF
TRBJ1-2 NA TRBV25-1 CASSDAGDYGYTF
TRBJ2-5 TRBD1 TRBV25-1 CASSESDRGGQETQYF
TRBJ1-1 NA TRBV6-1 CASSSSPVMNTEAFF
TRBJ2-2 TRBD2 TRBV5-1 CASGTSGRAHTGELFF
TRBJ2-5 NA TRBV6-5 CASSSNGETQYF
TRBJ2-7 NA TRBV7-9 CASSSNQAFVEQYF
TRBJ2-1 TRBD1 TRBV4-3 CASSQGFDREIYNEQFF
TRBJ1-1 TRBD1 TRBV28 CASSLSQGAGTEAFF
TRBJ2-6 NA TRBV19 CASTGRESGANVLTF
TRBJ2-7 NA TRBV28 CASSLYRGEQYF
TRBJ2-7 NA TRBV28 CASSPIPGDQSSYEQYF
TRBJ2-7 TRBD1 TRBV27 CASSPTGGPYEQYF
TRBJ2-5 TRBD2 TRBV11-2 CASSQTSGMKTQYF
TRBJ2-7 TRBD2 TRBV29-1 CSVVGGSEGYEQYF
TRBJ1-3 NA TRBV28 CASSPKQVNSGNTIYF
TRBJ1-1 NA TRBV7-9 CASSSTGSDTEAFF
TRBJ2-7 TRBD2 TRBV2 CASSVLAGDEQYF
TRBJ2-2 TRBD1 TRBV10-3 CAITQPGQENTGELFF
TRBJ2-1 TRBD2 TRBV28 CASSLLAGGLNEQFF
TRBJ2-1 NA TRBV6-5 CASSYSRVNEQFF
TRBJ2-3 NA TRBV9 CASSADSYTDTQYF
TRBJ2-7 TRBD2 TRBV6-5 CASSRLAVSSYEQYF
TRBJ1-5 NA TRBV28 CASSFWVWQPGFYGNQPQHF
TRBJ2-5 TRBD2 TRBV7-6 CASSPNPGLADSQETQYF
TRBJ2-1 TRBD2 TRBV9 CASSVGLAGYNEQFF
TRBJ1-4 NA TRBV12-5 CASGLGHANEKLFF
TRBJ1-5 TRBD1 TRBV28 CASSSPDRDNQPQHF
TRBJ2-7 NA TRBV18 CASSRDRAAYEQYF
TRBJ2-5 TRBD1 TRBV28 CASSPMTTGGETQYF
TRBJ2-5 TRBD2 TRBV19 CASSIDSGATGSSETQYF
TRBJ1-5 TRBD1 TRBV28 CASSFPHRGDAGQPQHF
TRBJ1-2 NA TRBV5-1 CASYTGRSNYGYTF
TRBJ2-5 TRBD1 TRBV14 CASSQNPGQQETQYF
TRBJ2-1 TRBD2 TRBV2 CASNRLAGGRSNEQFF
TRBJ2-5 TRBD1 TRBV5-1 CASSREGNTGVTQETQYF
TRBJ2-7 TRBD2 TRBV7-3 CASSPAGNSYEQYF
TRBJ1-5 TRBD1 TRBV10-3 CAISGQGNQPQHF
TRBJ2-7 NA TRBV5-5 CASSLTGTPGDSTTHYEQYF
TRBJ2-7 NA TRBV6-5 CAAGRGRVNEQYF
TRBJ2-7 NA TRBV14 CASSLQGSYEQYF
TRBJ2-5 NA TRBV20-1 CSARDRAQYF
TRBJ2-7 TRBD1 TRBV5-4 CASSRQGQGAYEQYF
TRBJ1-2 TRBD1 TRBV11-2 CASSLDGTGNYGYTF
TRBJ2-7 NA TRBV5-4 CASSPKLSWGGNEQYF
TRBJ2-7 NA TRBV7-9 CASSLYEQYF
TRBJ1-1 NA TRBV6-1 CASSDVWGGTEAFF
TRBJ2-7 TRBD2 TRBV14 CASSQLAGADEQYF
TRBJ2-7 TRBD2 TRBV2 CASSSTGTSVRYEQYF
TRBJ2-7 TRBD1 TRBV6-5 CASSRDRRSSYEQYF
TRBJ2-7 TRBD2 TRBV7-9 CSSSLGGLAAQSSYEQYF
TRBJ1-2 TRBD1 TRBV6-5 CASSYQTGGRYGYTF
TRBJ2-1 TRBD2 TRBV5-1 CASSPWTSGRGNEQFF
TRBJ2-7 NA TRBV6-5 CASKGDSSYEQYF
TRBJ1-1 NA TRBV7-8 CASSLRGMANTEAFF
TRBJ2-7 TRBD1 TRBV7-2 CASSLARGFLYEQYF
TRBJ1-4 TRBD1 TRBV27 CASSSYPRTGGIANEKLFF
TRBJ2-5 TRBD2 TRBV11-2 CASSTLAALRQTQYF
TRBJ2-7 NA TRBV29-1 CSVEAPQGPKEQYF